The entry below describes one T cell receptor beta chain. This record comes from a study of blood T cell repertoires in COVID-19. Study in general: Specimens from acute and convalescent COVID-19 originated in the United States, Italy and Spain. PBMCs, B-cell-depleted T cells, or T cells were the source of the cDNA or gDNA that made up the material.

As originally analysed: The assay estimated nucleated cells by amplifying reference gene primers. Here immunoSEQ multiplex PCR was the method, and the copy in TCRdb shows in-frame clones only, minus some. V, J and clone size reflect that table, while D and trimming were determined from the DNA. The sample lists 70,000 to 100,000 clones; roughly nine tenths were seen once. Specimen: peripheral blood. The sequence was collected from a man between 60 and 70 years old with acute or convalescent COVID-19.

Here the CDR3 reads CASRPSGDTDTQYF. CDR3 coding DNA: TGCGCCAGCCGGCCTAGCGGGGACACAGATACGCAGTATTTT. The V call is TRBV10-2, the J call TRBJ2-3, with 9 bases lining up with TRBD2. CDR3 length equals 14 residues. CDR1 is WSHSY, CDR2 SAAADI, per germline. V gave up 8 bases and J gave up 2 bases; unmatched junction bases: 5.